These 25 T cell receptor beta chains came from one sample sequenced in a study of blood T cell repertoires in COVID-19 (TCRdb year 2020). Library prep was done by the immunoSEQ multiplex PCR assay. The table comes from immuneACCESS by way of TCRdb, which keeps in-frame sequences with V and J called. Part of the clones is missing from these tables; in studies checked, under half for an unresolved V gene and the rest for unknown reasons. Present in this sample are about 160,000 clones, more than 80% of which were seen just once. The ten largest make up around 3% of the sample. The specimen sequenced was peripheral blood. All receptors come from a man between 60 and 75 years old with acute or convalescent COVID-19.

The chain has TRBV18 and TRBJ1-1; D gene ambiguous. Germline loops: CDR1 KGHSH, CDR2 LQKENI. The CDR3 has 13 amino acids. Trimming left V 3 bases short and J 4 bases short, with 9 bases between. The CDR3: CASSPSISTEAFF. CDR3 nucleotides: TGTGCCAGCTCACCTAGTATCTCCACTGAAGCTTTCTTT.

The V and J genes are TRBV7-2 and TRBJ1-2; 8 positions match TRBD1. This CDR3 is 15 amino acids long. The germline V gene encodes CDR1 SGHTA and CDR2 FQGNSA. With V trimmed by 5 bases and J by 2 bases, 7 bases remained unmatched. The CDR3 DNA reads TGTGCCAGCAGCCACGGGACAGGAAGAAACTATGGCTACACCTTC. This encodes CASSHGTGRNYGYTF.

The V gene is TRBV2, the J gene TRBJ1-5; 7 nucleotides align to TRBD1. Per the germline V gene, CDR1 is SNHLY and CDR2 is FYNNEI. The CDR3 has 13 residues. Germline trimming cut 6 bases from V and 6 bases from J; bases unmatched to any gene: 5. The CDR3 sequence is CASRGQSGQPQHF. In nucleotides, the CDR3 is TGTGCCAGCAGGGGACAGAGTGGTCAGCCCCAGCATTTT.

J is TRBJ1-1 and V is TRBV5-1, with a tentative D call TRBD1 (5 bases). There are 15 residues in the CDR3. The V end was cut by 5 bases, the J end by 1 base, with 15 bases between. Looked up from germline, CDR1 is SGHRS and CDR2 is YFSETQ. The CDR3 bases are TGCGCCAGCAGTCCGACGTCGACAGAGAACACTGAAGCTTTCTTT. Amino acids: CASSPTSTENTEAFF. The complete variable domain, with remaining parts taken from reference TRBV5-1 and TRBJ1-1, reads KAGVTQTPRYLIKTRGQQVTLSCSPISGHRSVSWYQQTPGQGLQFLFEYFSETQRNKGNFPGRFSGRQFSNSRSEMNVSTLELGDSALYLCASSPTSTENTEAFFGQGTRLTVV.

This clone was seen a handful of times. The rearrangement joins TRBV19 to TRBJ1-6; no definite D call. There are 14 residues in the CDR3. Trimming left V 4 bases short and J 6 bases short, with 10 bases between. CDR1 LNHDA and CDR2 SQIVND come from the germline V gene (reference sequence). The CDR3 loop reads CASSSGVGNSPLHF. Here the CDR3 DNA reads TGTGCCAGTAGTAGCGGGGTTGGTAATTCACCCCTCCACTTT.

This clone has just a few counts. The V and J genes are TRBV19 and TRBJ1-1, with 7 bases lining up with TRBD1. The ends lost 3 bases at V and 10 bases at J; junction bases unmatched: 8. CDR1 is LNHDA, CDR2 SQIVND, per germline (reference sequence). The CDR3 loop spans 13 amino acids. The CDR3 nucleotides read TGTGCCAGTAGTATTCAGGGGGTATCGGGAGCTTTCTTT. Encoded protein: CASSIQGVSGAFF.

This chain's CDR3 is CASSLFGKPNYGYTF. In nucleotides, the CDR3 is TGCGCCAGCAGCCTCTTCGGGAAGCCTAACTATGGCTACACCTTC. The rearrangement joins TRBV4-1 to TRBJ1-2, with no clear D. V was pared by 4 bases and J by 0 bases, with 12 bases between. Germline CDR1 MGHRA, CDR2 YSYEKL. This CDR3 comprises 15 residues.

J is TRBJ1-2 and V is TRBV5-1; 7 bases line up with TRBD1. This CDR3 spans 13 amino acids. CDR1 is SGHRS, CDR2 YFSETQ, per germline. V shed 4 bases, J shed 3 bases, and the junction held 3 bases outside the gene matches. CDR3 region: CASSRQGDYGYTF. As DNA, the CDR3 is TGCGCCAGCAGCCGACAGGGTGACTATGGCTACACCTTC. The variable domain in full, with the rest retrieved from reference TRBV5-1 and TRBJ1-2, is KAGVTQTPRYLIKTRGQQVTLSCSPISGHRSVSWYQQTPGQGLQFLFEYFSETQRNKGNFPGRFSGRQFSNSRSEMNVSTLELGDSALYLCASSRQGDYGYTFGSGTRLTVV.

The rearrangement joins TRBV20-1 to TRBJ2-4; D is possibly TRBD1 (6 bases). V was pared by 3 bases and J by 0 bases, with 15 bases between. CDR3 length: 16 amino acids. Germline CDR1 reads DFQATT; CDR2 reads SNEGSKA (reference sequence). The chain's CDR3 is CSASGQLLLAKNIQYF. As DNA, the CDR3 is TGCAGTGCTAGTGGACAGCTACTTTTAGCCAAAAACATTCAGTACTTC.

The genes are TRBV19 and TRBJ2-6; no clear D. CDR3 length equals 14 residues. Germline CDR1 LNHDA, CDR2 SQIVND (reference sequence). The V and J ends lost 4 bases and 1 base respectively, with 5 bases between them. This chain's CDR3 is CASSKESGANVLTF. CDR3 coding DNA: TGTGCCAGTAGTAAGGAGTCTGGGGCCAACGTCCTGACTTTC.

The rearrangement joins TRBV19 to TRBJ1-2, with D uncertain. Germline V gene data show CDR1 as LNHDA and CDR2 as SQIVND (reference sequence). The CDR3 covers 15 residues. V dropped 6 bases and J dropped 1 base, with 15 bases sitting between them. CDR3 sequence (DNA): TGTGCCAGTAGCGACGCGGGCACCAGTAACTATGGCTACACCTTC. This encodes CASSDAGTSNYGYTF.

The chain carries TRBV5-1 and TRBJ2-7; D not certain. In germline, CDR1 is SGHRS, CDR2 YFSETQ. The CDR3 sequence is 16 residues long. V lost 0 bases and J 2 bases, leaving 15 bases between the germline ends. The CDR3 spells CASSLDSQHITYEQYF. CDR3 in DNA: TGCGCCAGCAGCTTGGACAGTCAACATATAACCTACGAGCAGTACTTC.

This clone was seen a handful of times. The rearrangement uses TRBV7-3 and TRBJ2-3, with D possibly being TRBD1 (6 bases). The CDR3 has 15 amino acids. CDR1 is SGHTA and CDR2 is FQGTGA in the germline V gene. The V gene lost 4 bases and the J gene lost 5 bases, with 16 bases spanning the gap. The CDR3 sequence: CASSSDRGGVDTQYF. The CDR3 DNA follows: TGTGCCAGCAGCTCCGACCGAGGGGGAGTAGATACGCAGTATTTT.

The genes are TRBV11-2 and TRBJ2-1; D ambiguous. The ends were cut back, 5 bases at V and 9 bases at J, with 11 bases in the middle. The CDR3 loop spans 12 amino acids. The V gene's germline CDR1 is SGHAT and CDR2 FQNNGV. The CDR3 loop is CASSPIGGEQFF. The CDR3 bases are TGTGCCAGCAGCCCCATCGGCGGTGAGCAGTTCTTC.

This rearrangement joins TRBV30 to TRBJ1-2; 8 positions match TRBD1. The V gene end was trimmed by 1 base and the J gene end by 8 bases; junction bases not matched to a gene: 0. The CDR3 loop spans 11 amino acids. The germline CDR1 and CDR2 sequences are GTSNPN and SVGIG (reference sequence). The CDR3 DNA reads TGTGCCTGGAGTGACAGGGGGGGCTACACCTTC. Translated, it gives CAWSDRGGYTF.

This clone was seen only a few times. The rearrangement joins TRBV6-2 or TRBV6-3 to TRBJ1-1; D is unresolved. Trimming cost V 4 bases and J 1 base, with 4 bases left between them. The CDR3 length is 12 residues. CDR1 is MNHEY, CDR2 SVGEGT, per germline. The CDR3 here is CASSFQNTEAFF. Here the CDR3 DNA reads TGTGCCAGCAGTTTCCAGAACACTGAAGCTTTCTTT.

The chain couples TRBV18 to TRBJ2-1; 10 nucleotides align to TRBD2. V lost 0 bases and J lost 2; bases outside the gene matches: 1. This CDR3 is 16 amino acids long. The germline V gene encodes CDR1 KGHSH and CDR2 LQKENI. The CDR3 loop reads CASSPPAGGTYNEQFF. CDR3 bases: TGTGCCAGCTCACCACCAGCGGGGGGGACCTACAATGAGCAGTTCTTC.

This chain uses TRBV4-2 with TRBJ2-5; 9 bases map to TRBD2. CDR3 length equals 15 residues. The germline V gene has CDR1 LGHNA and CDR2 YNFKEQ. Trimming at V came to 4 bases and at J to 3 bases, leaving 6 bases not matched to a gene. The CDR3: CASSRELAGEETQYF. The CDR3 region has the DNA TGTGCCAGCAGCCGAGAGTTAGCGGGGGAAGAGACCCAGTACTTC.

As DNA, the CDR3 is TGTGCCAGCAGGGGACGGACAGTTACCTACGAGCAGTACTTC. The encoded protein is CASRGRTVTYEQYF. The chain couples TRBV6-6 to TRBJ2-7, with D possibly being TRBD1 (6 bases). V lost 6 bases and J lost 2, with 14 bases in between. CDR1 is MNHNY, CDR2 SVGAGI, per germline (reference sequence). The CDR3 covers 14 residues.

The V and J genes are TRBV7-9 and TRBJ2-3, with 14 bases fitting TRBD2. Trimming took 5 bases from V and 6 from J; bases not matched to a gene: 7. The CDR3 is 16 amino acids. Germline CDR1 reads SEHNR; CDR2 reads FQNEAQ (reference sequence). CDR3 in DNA: TGTGCCAGCAGCCAGAGACTAGCGGGGGGGTTTGATACGCAGTATTTT. It is translated as CASSQRLAGGFDTQYF.

The chain is built from TRBV6-5 and TRBJ1-2; 9 positions match TRBD1. Germline lookup yields CDR1 MNHEY and CDR2 SVGAGI. This CDR3 has 13 residues. Losses at the gene ends were 5 bases for V and 7 bases for J; bases not matched to a gene: 5. Here the CDR3 DNA reads TGTGCCAGCAGTCGACAGGGGGTGCGTGGCTACACCTTC. This gives the protein CASSRQGVRGYTF.

This sequence joins TRBV11-2 and TRBJ2-1; the D is unclear. The CDR3 spans 16 residues. V gave up 1 base and J gave up 2 bases, with 12 bases separating them. In germline, CDR1 is SGHAT, CDR2 FQNNGV. In nucleotides, the CDR3 is TGTGCCAGCAGCTTAGCGAGCTCCTTCCCCTACAATGAGCAGTTCTTC. This gives the protein CASSLASSFPYNEQFF. The entire variable domain, with the rest obtained from reference TRBV11-2 and TRBJ2-1, is as follows: EAGVAQSPRYKIIEKRQSVAFWCNPISGHATLYWYQQILGQGPKLLIQFQNNGVVDDSQLPKDRFSAERLKGVDSTLKIQPAKLEDSAVYLCASSLASSFPYNEQFFGPGTRLTVL.

The CDR3 nucleotides read TGTGCCAGCAGATGGACAGGGTTAGAGGCTTTCTTT. Residues: CASRWTGLEAFF. J is TRBJ1-1 and V is TRBV11-2; 8 nucleotides agree with TRBD1. J gave up 11 bases and V 6 bases, and 8 bases lay outside the gene matches. Germline V lookup: CDR1 SGHAT, CDR2 FQNNGV. This CDR3 spans 12 amino acids.

The rearrangement joins TRBV6-5 to TRBJ1-4, with 7 bases fitting TRBD1. V was pared by 8 bases and J by 6 bases, with 6 bases of the junction left unmatched. This CDR3 spans 13 amino acids. The V gene's germline CDR1 is MNHEY and CDR2 SVGAGI. For the CDR3, the DNA is TGTGCCAGCCGACAGGGACGGGATGAAAAACTGTTTTTT. This codes for CASRQGRDEKLFF.

The chain links TRBV5-6 to TRBJ2-1; the D is unclear. The germline V and J ends were trimmed by 3 bases and 4 bases, with 2 bases remaining between them. CDR1 is SGHDT and CDR2 is YYEEEE in the germline V gene. The CDR3 loop spans 11 amino acids. CDR3 sequence: CASSSYNEQFF. CDR3 bases: TGTGCCAGCAGCTCTTACAATGAGCAGTTCTTC.